This T cell receptor beta chain derives from a study of chemoradiotherapy in HPV16-positive cancers. Overall study findings and caveats: Non-HPV-specific T cells did not expand in tumors during treatment, whereas candidate HPV-specific clones and E7-related motifs did.

About this clone: The antigen is unknown.

Germline assignment: CDR1 SGHNT and CDR2 YYREEE (reference sequence). The CDR3 is 15 residues long. The V segment lost 1 base and the J segment 3 bases; nucleotides outside the gene matches: 7. Sequencing was performed with immunoSEQ multiplex PCR; in TCRdb, only in-frame clones are kept and a portion is missing. The data contain more than 20,000 clones, less than 90% of them singletons. Sequenced material: blood, taken from a patient who underwent chemoradiotherapy. V gene TRBV5-4 combines with J gene TRBJ2-7; 7 nucleotides line up with TRBD2. The receptor comes from a human donor with HPV-associated anogenital cancer. The CDR3 region has the DNA TGTGCCAGCAGCTTGAGTCTAGCGGCCGGCTACGAGCAGTACTTC. It yields the protein CASSLSLAAGYEQYF.